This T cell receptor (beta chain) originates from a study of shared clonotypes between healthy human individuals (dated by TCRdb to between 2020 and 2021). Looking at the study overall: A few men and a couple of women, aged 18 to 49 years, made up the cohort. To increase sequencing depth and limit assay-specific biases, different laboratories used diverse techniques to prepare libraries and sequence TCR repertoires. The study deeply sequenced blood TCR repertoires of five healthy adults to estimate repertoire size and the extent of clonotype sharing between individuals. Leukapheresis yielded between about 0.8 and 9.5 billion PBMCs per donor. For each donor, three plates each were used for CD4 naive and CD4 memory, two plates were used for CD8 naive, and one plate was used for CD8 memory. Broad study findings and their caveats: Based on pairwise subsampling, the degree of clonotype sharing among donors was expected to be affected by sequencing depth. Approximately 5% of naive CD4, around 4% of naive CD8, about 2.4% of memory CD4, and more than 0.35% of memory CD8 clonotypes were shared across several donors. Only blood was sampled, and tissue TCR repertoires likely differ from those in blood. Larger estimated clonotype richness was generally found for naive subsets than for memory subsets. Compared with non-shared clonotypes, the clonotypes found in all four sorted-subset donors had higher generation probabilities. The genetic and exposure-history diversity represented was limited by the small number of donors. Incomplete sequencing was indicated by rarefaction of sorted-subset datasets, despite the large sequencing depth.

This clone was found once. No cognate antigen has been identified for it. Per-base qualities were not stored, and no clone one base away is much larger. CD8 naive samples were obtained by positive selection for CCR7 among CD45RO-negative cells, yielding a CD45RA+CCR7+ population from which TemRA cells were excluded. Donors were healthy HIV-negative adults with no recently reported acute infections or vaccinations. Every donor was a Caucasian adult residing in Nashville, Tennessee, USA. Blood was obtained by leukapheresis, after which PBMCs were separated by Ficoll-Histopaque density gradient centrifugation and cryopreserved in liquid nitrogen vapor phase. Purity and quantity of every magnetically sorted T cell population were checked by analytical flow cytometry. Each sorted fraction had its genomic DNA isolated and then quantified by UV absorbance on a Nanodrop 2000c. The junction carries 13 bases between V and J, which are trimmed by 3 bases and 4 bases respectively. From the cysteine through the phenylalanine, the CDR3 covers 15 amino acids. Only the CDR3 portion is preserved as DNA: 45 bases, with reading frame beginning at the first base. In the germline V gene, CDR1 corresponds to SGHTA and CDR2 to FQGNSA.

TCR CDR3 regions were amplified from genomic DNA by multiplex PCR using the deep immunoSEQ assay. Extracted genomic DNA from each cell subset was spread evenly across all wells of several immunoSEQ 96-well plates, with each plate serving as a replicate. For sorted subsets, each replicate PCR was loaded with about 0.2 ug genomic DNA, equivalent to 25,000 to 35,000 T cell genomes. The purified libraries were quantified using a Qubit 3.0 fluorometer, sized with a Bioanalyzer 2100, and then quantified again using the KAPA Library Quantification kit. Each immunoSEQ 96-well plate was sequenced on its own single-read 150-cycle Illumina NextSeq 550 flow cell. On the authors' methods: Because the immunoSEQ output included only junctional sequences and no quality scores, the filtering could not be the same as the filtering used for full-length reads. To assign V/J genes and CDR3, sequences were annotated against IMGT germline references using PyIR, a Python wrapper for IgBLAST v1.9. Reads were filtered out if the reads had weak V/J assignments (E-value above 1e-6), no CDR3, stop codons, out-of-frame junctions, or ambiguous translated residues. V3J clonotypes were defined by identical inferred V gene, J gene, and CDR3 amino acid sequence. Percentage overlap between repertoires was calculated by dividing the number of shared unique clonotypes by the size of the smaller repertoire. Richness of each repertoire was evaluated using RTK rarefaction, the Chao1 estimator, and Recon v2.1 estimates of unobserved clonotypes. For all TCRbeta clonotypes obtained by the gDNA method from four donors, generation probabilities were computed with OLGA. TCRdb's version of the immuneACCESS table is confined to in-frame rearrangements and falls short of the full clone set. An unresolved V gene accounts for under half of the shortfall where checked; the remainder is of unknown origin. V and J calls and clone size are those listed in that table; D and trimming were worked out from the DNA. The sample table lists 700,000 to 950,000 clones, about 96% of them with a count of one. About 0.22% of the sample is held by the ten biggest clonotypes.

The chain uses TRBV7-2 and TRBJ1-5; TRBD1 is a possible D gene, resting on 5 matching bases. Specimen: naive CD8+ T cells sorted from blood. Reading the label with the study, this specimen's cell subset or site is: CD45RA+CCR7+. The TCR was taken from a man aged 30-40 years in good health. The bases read TGTGCCAGCAGCTTGCGGCAGGGTCTAAATCAGCCCCAGCATTTT. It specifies CASSLRQGLNQPQHF.